Listed here is a single T cell receptor beta chain. Its antigen remains unknown. The data are from a study of cytomegalovirus exposure and HLA in healthy donors. Study conclusions and caveats: According to the study, 160 or so TCR beta chains were cytomegalovirus-associated. Follow-up analysis later connected one missense variant in DCLRE1C with trimming of TCR beta V- and J-genes.

The CDR3 length is 14 residues. Germline V gives CDR1 KGHSH, CDR2 LQKENI. V was pared by 8 bases and J by 1 base, with 5 bases of the junction left unmatched. The PCR used 60 Vbeta and 13 Jbeta primers. Libraries were prepared by immunoSEQ multiplex PCR; TCRdb keeps only in-frame clonotypes and omits some of them. The sample includes around 110,000 clones, 65% to 80% of them seen just once. Unrecorded immune exposures were likely, despite nominal health at sampling. This clonotype was obtained from a man aged 55 to 69 in good health and CMV-seronegative. The chain employs TRBV18 and TRBJ1-1, with 9 nucleotides matching TRBD1. The sequenced sample was PBMCs. CDR3 sequence reads: CASRRDRENTEAFF. The CDR3 DNA reads TGTGCCAGCAGACGGGACAGGGAGAACACTGAAGCTTTCTTT.